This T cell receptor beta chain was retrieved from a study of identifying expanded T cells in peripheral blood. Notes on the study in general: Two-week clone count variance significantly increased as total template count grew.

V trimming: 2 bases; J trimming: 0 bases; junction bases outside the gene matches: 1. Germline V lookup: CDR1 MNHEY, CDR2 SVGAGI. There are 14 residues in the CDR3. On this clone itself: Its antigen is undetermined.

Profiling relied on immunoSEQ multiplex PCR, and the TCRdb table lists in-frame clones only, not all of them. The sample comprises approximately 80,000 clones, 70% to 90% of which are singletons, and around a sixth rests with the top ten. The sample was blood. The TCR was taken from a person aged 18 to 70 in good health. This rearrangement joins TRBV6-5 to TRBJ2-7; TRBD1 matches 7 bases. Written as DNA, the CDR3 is TGTGCCAGCAGTTACGGGGACAGCTCCTACGAGCAGTACTTC. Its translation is CASSYGDSSYEQYF.